These 30 T cell receptor beta chains were sequenced from one sample in a study of a mutant IDH1 vaccine in newly diagnosed glioma. No antigen has been assigned to these receptors. The time point is: week 23, last vaccination. Alongside topical imiquimod, each dose of vaccine comprised 300 ug of mutant IDH1 20-mer peptide. Using immunoSEQ multiplex PCR, the repertoire was profiled, and TCRdb retains in-frame clones only, with some absent. The data show about 56,000 clones, over 70% seen once. Sequenced here: PBMCs, sampled from a glioma patient whose treatment included an IDH1 peptide vaccine. The receptor source for this set is a man aged 35-49 years with glioma.

V is TRBV4-3 and J is TRBJ2-3, with no clear D. The CDR3 has 16 residues. V was cut by 3 bases and J by 1 base, with 14 bases left in between. The germline V gene encodes CDR1 LGHNA and CDR2 YSLEER. The CDR3 spells CASSQAEALGTDTQYF. The CDR3 region has the DNA TGCGCCAGCAGCCAGGCCGAGGCGTTGGGCACAGATACGCAGTATTTT.

The chain couples TRBV7-2 to TRBJ1-5; no clear D gene. CDR1 SGHTA and CDR2 FQGNSA come from the germline V gene. There are 16 residues in the CDR3. The V end lost 5 bases, the J end lost 0 bases, and 14 bases lay between the germline ends. CDR3 region: CASSLWGGISNQPQHF. The CDR3 DNA reads as TGTGCCAGCAGCCTTTGGGGAGGAATTAGCAATCAGCCCCAGCATTTT.

The chain carries TRBV7-2 and TRBJ1-2, with TRBD1 matching 9 bases. The CDR3 sequence is 14 residues long. V was clipped by 6 bases and J by 8 bases; unmatched bases: 10. Germline values: CDR1 SGHTA, CDR2 FQGNSA. The CDR3 DNA reads TGTGCCAGCAGATTTAGACAGGGGGTGGAAGGCTACACCTTC. As protein: CASRFRQGVEGYTF.

This chain joins TRBV5-4 and TRBJ2-1; D possibly uses TRBD1 or TRBD2 (5 bases each). This CDR3 is built from 12 residues. CDR1 is SGHNT, CDR2 YYREEE, per germline (reference sequence). The V gene lost 3 bases and the J gene lost 10 bases, with 11 bases spanning the gap. This CDR3 is CASSSSWGEQFF. DNA of the CDR3: TGTGCCAGCAGCTCTTCCTGGGGGGAGCAGTTCTTC.

The chain employs TRBV5-1 and TRBJ2-1; perhaps TRBD2 as D (6 bases). From germline, CDR1 is SGHRS and CDR2 YFSETQ. The CDR3 sequence is 15 residues long. V lost 10 bases and J 3 bases, leaving 20 bases between the germline ends. This CDR3 is CASRKAGTHYNEQFF. In nucleotides, the CDR3 is TGCGCCTCCCGGAAGGCGGGAACGCACTACAATGAGCAGTTCTTC. Together with reference TRBV5-1 and TRBJ2-1, the CDR3 gives the full variable domain: KAGVTQTPRYLIKTRGQQVTLSCSPISGHRSVSWYQQTPGQGLQFLFEYFSETQRNKGNFPGRFSGRQFSNSRSEMNVSTLELGDSALYLCASRKAGTHYNEQFFGPGTRLTVL.

The chain combines TRBV7-2 with TRBJ2-5; the match to TRBD2 covers 16 bases. CDR3 length: 17 residues. In germline, CDR1 is SGHTA, CDR2 FQGNSA. The junction had 8 bases not matched to a gene; V was cut back by 5 bases and J by 5 bases. The CDR3 coding sequence is TGTGCCAGCAGCAGTGGGACTAGCGGGAGGGGACGGGAGACCCAGTACTTC. This gives the protein CASSSGTSGRGRETQYF.

The V call is TRBV4-3, the J call TRBJ2-1; perhaps TRBD2 as D (5 bases). Germline-derived CDR1 and CDR2 are LGHNA and YSLEER. Trimming left V 0 bases short and J 0 bases short, with 15 bases between. This CDR3 is 18 amino acids long. CDR3 DNA: TGCGCCAGCAGCCAAGATTTCGGGGTGCCAACCTCCTACAATGAGCAGTTCTTC. Residues: CASSQDFGVPTSYNEQFF.

The V call is TRBV13, the J call TRBJ1-1; no firm D call. The CDR3 spans 15 residues. Germline V CDR1 and CDR2: PRHDT, FYEKMQ (reference sequence). V dropped 3 bases and J dropped 1 base, with 12 bases sitting between them. The CDR3 protein is CASSFGVGRNTEAFF. The CDR3 bases are TGTGCCAGCAGCTTTGGTGTTGGGAGGAACACTGAAGCTTTCTTT.

J is TRBJ1-1 and V is TRBV2; 7 bases line up with TRBD1. The CDR3 length is 11 residues. After removal of 9 bases from V and 7 bases from J, the junction contained 5 bases not matched to a gene. In germline, CDR1 is SNHLY, CDR2 FYNNEI. Written as DNA, the CDR3 is TGTGCCAGAGGATACAGGGGTGAAGCTTTCTTT. Protein product: CARGYRGEAFF.

The chain's CDR3 is CASSVGRTEETQYF. The CDR3 coding sequence is TGTGCCAGCAGCGTAGGGAGAACGGAGGAGACCCAGTACTTC. The V gene is TRBV9, the J gene TRBJ2-5; D uncertain. The CDR3 extends over 14 amino acids. CDR1 and CDR2 from the germline V gene are SGDLS and YYNGEE. V was pared by 0 bases and J by 5 bases, with 11 bases between. The full variable domain, rest sourced from reference TRBV9 and TRBJ2-5, is DSGVTQTPKHLITATGQRVTLRCSPRSGDLSVYWYQQSLDQGLQFLIQYYNGEERAKGNILERFSAQQFPDLHSELNLSSLELGDSALYFCASSVGRTEETQYFGPGTRLLVL.

The chain has TRBV13 and TRBJ1-1; D ambiguous. CDR3 length: 11 residues. The V end was cut by 7 bases, the J end by 3 bases, with 6 bases between. The V gene's germline CDR1 is PRHDT and CDR2 FYEKMQ (reference sequence). The CDR3 nucleotides are TGTGCCAGCAACTTGGACACTGAAGCTTTCTTT. Protein product: CASNLDTEAFF. Full variable domain (missing parts from reference TRBV13 and TRBJ1-1): AAGVIQSPRHLIKEKRETATLKCYPIPRHDTVYWYQQGPGQDPQFLISFYEKMQSDKGSIPDRFSAQQFSDYHSELNMSSLELGDSALYFCASNLDTEAFFGQGTRLTVV.

The J gene is TRBJ2-7, the V gene TRBV2; a possible D gene is TRBD1 (6 bases). V dropped 2 bases and J dropped 0 bases, with 8 bases sitting between them. In germline, CDR1 is SNHLY, CDR2 FYNNEI. The CDR3 is 14 residues long. CDR3 amino acids: CASSEQGSSYEQYF. The CDR3 DNA follows: TGTGCCAGCAGTGAACAGGGGAGCTCCTACGAGCAGTACTTC.

V and J are TRBV7-3 and TRBJ1-2, with D unclear. V lost 5 bases to trimming and J lost 4 bases, with 11 bases between them. The germline CDR1 and CDR2 sequences are SGHTA and FQGTGA. The CDR3 sequence is 13 residues long. In DNA form, the CDR3 reads TGTGCCAGCAGCCCGGACGGGCGCTATGGCTACACCTTC. Protein product: CASSPDGRYGYTF.

This rearrangement joins TRBV10-3 to TRBJ2-5; TRBD2 aligns across 7 bases. The CDR3 loop spans 13 amino acids. Per germline, CDR1 ENHRY and CDR2 SYGVKD. The ends lost 7 bases at V and 3 bases at J; junction bases unmatched: 5. The CDR3: CAIKGGREETQYF. CDR3 coding DNA: TGTGCCATCAAAGGAGGGAGGGAAGAGACCCAGTACTTC.

The CDR3: CASSPPGPHNEQFF. CDR3 DNA sequence: TGTGCCAGCAGCCCCCCCGGGCCCCACAATGAGCAGTTCTTC. V gene TRBV4-2 combines with J gene TRBJ2-1; D is unclear. In germline, CDR1 is LGHNA, CDR2 YNFKEQ. The V end lost 4 bases, the J end lost 5 bases, and 12 bases lay between the germline ends. CDR3 length equals 14 residues.

The rearrangement uses TRBV27 and TRBJ2-7; TRBD2 aligns across 10 bases. This CDR3 contains 15 residues. CDR1 is MNHEY, CDR2 SMNVEV, per germline (reference sequence). V lost 7 bases, J lost 3 bases, and 9 bases stayed unmatched. This chain's CDR3 is CASTLRAGGLYEQYF. The CDR3 DNA sequence: TGTGCCAGCACCCTGAGAGCGGGAGGGCTCTACGAGCAGTACTTC.

The chain couples TRBV6-5 to TRBJ2-7; TRBD1 might be the D (6 bases). CDR1 is MNHEY, CDR2 SVGAGI, per germline. Trimming took off 6 bases at V and 2 bases at J, with 14 bases between the two ends. This CDR3 has 14 amino acids. The CDR3 DNA reads TGTGCCAGCAGCAGACACAGGGATACCTACGAGCAGTACTTC. Residues: CASSRHRDTYEQYF.

This chain connects TRBV7-2 to TRBJ2-2; 9 bases align to TRBD1. The CDR3 covers 17 residues. The J segment lost 4 bases and the V segment lost 2 bases, leaving 8 bases of the junction unmatched. Germline-derived CDR1 and CDR2 are SGHTA and FQGNSA. The CDR3 protein is CASSLPGQGFATGELFF. DNA for the CDR3: TGTGCCAGCAGCTTACCGGGACAGGGCTTCGCCACCGGGGAGCTGTTTTTT.

The chain joins TRBV9 to TRBJ1-2; no clear D gene. Germline V CDR1 and CDR2: SGDLS, YYNGEE. The CDR3 length is 15 residues. V lost 4 bases to trimming and J lost 5 bases, with 18 bases between them. The CDR3 coding sequence is TGTGCCAGCAGCTCCCGCGAGGGCCCTTCTTATGGCTACACCTTC. Translation gives CASSSREGPSYGYTF.

This clone counts as medium-sized. Sequence at one end of the junction differs from germline and may be a read error. The rearrangement links TRBV7-9 to TRBJ1-2; no reliable D call. This CDR3 has 11 amino acids. Germline V gives CDR1 SEHNR, CDR2 FQNEAQ (reference sequence). CDR3 in DNA: TGTGCCAGCAGCTTAGAGACCAGAAATGACTTC. Translated, it gives CASSLETRNDF.

The genes are TRBV19 and TRBJ1-1; D not certain. The V and J ends lost 1 base and 5 bases respectively, with 8 bases between them. Germline V lookup: CDR1 LNHDA, CDR2 SQIVND (reference sequence). This CDR3 spans 13 amino acids. DNA of the CDR3: TGTGCCAGTAGTATAGTAATCCGTACTGAAGCTTTCTTT. Translated, it gives CASSIVIRTEAFF. Full variable domain (rest looked up from reference TRBV19 and TRBJ1-1): DGGITQSPKYLFRKEGQNVTLSCEQNLNHDAMYWYRQDPGQGLRLIYYSQIVNDFQKGDIAEGYSVSREKKESFPLTVTSAQKNPTAFYLCASSIVIRTEAFFGQGTRLTVV.

The chain uses TRBV25-1 and TRBJ2-7; D might be TRBD2 (5 bases). V gave up 3 bases and J gave up 0 bases, with 6 bases separating them. CDR3 length: 13 amino acids. CDR1 and CDR2 (germline): MGHDK, SYGVNS. CDR3 nucleotide sequence: TGTGCCAGCAGTGACGGGAACTCCTACGAGCAGTACTTC. It is translated as CASSDGNSYEQYF.

This chain links TRBV6-1 with TRBJ2-7; no clear D. The germline V gene encodes CDR1 MNHNS and CDR2 SASEGT. Trimming left V 7 bases short and J 4 bases short, with 17 bases between. The CDR3 extends over 14 amino acids. For the CDR3, the DNA is TGTGCCAGCACCCAGTACCTTACACGTTACGAGCAGTACTTC. Protein product: CASTQYLTRYEQYF.

The chain joins TRBV7-8 to TRBJ2-5; no firm D call. Trimming removed 5 bases from V and 1 base from J, with 20 bases in between. CDR3 size: 17 residues. Germline assignment: CDR1 SGHVS and CDR2 FQNEAQ. The CDR3 nucleotides are TGTGCCAGCAGCCCCCGCGGCGATTCAGTACGCCAAGAGACCCAGTACTTC. It codes for CASSPRGDSVRQETQYF.

This rearrangement joins TRBV4-1 to TRBJ2-2; possible D gene TRBD2, 6 bases. Germline V gene lookup returns CDR1 MGHRA and CDR2 YSYEKL. There are 15 residues in the CDR3. V lost 1 base to trimming and J lost 8 bases, with 14 bases between them. The CDR3 DNA follows: TGCGCCAGCAGCCAAGCCGGAACTAGCTATGGGGAGCTGTTTTTT. It yields the protein CASSQAGTSYGELFF.

This clone was observed a handful of times. V usage is TRBV5-1 and J usage is TRBJ1-3, with 7 bases fitting TRBD1. This CDR3 is built from 16 residues. V gave up 4 bases and J gave up 1 base; unmatched junction bases: 8. Germline V gene data show CDR1 as SGHRS and CDR2 as YFSETQ. The CDR3 DNA sequence: TGCGCCAGCAGCCGAGGGGGCGAGTCGTCTGGAAACACCATATATTTT. This translates into CASSRGGESSGNTIYF. Full variable domain (rest looked up from reference TRBV5-1 and TRBJ1-3): KAGVTQTPRYLIKTRGQQVTLSCSPISGHRSVSWYQQTPGQGLQFLFEYFSETQRNKGNFPGRFSGRQFSNSRSEMNVSTLELGDSALYLCASSRGGESSGNTIYFGEGSWLTVV.

The chain carries TRBV7-9 and TRBJ2-5; 13 bases match TRBD2. This CDR3 region has 17 residues. Germline V CDR1 and CDR2: SEHNR, FQNEAQ (reference sequence). The V and J ends lost 5 bases and 4 bases, in that order; junction bases with no gene match: 10. The CDR3 DNA reads as TGTGCCAGCAGCCCCCCGACTAGCGGGAGGCCGGCAGAGACCCAGTACTTC. Amino acids: CASSPPTSGRPAETQYF.

J is TRBJ2-7 and V is TRBV7-2; 9 bases align to TRBD2. Germline V gene lookup returns CDR1 SGHTA and CDR2 FQGNSA. CDR3 size: 15 residues. With 1 base clipped from V and 2 bases from J, the junction kept 3 bases outside the gene matches. The CDR3 spells CASSLGGRAPYEQYF. The CDR3 DNA is TGTGCCAGCAGCTTAGGCGGGAGGGCCCCCTACGAGCAGTACTTC.

The chain combines TRBV5-1 with TRBJ1-1; D might be TRBD1 (5 bases). Germline lookup yields CDR1 SGHRS and CDR2 YFSETQ. The CDR3 sequence is 13 residues long. V lost 3 bases to trimming and J lost 1 base, with 7 bases between them. The CDR3 loop is CASSYTGNTEAFF. As DNA, the CDR3 is TGCGCCAGCAGCTACACAGGGAACACTGAAGCTTTCTTT.

This CDR3 is CASSPQDSGNTIYF. Written as DNA, the CDR3 is TGTGCCAGCTCACCTCAAGACTCTGGAAACACCATATATTTT. V usage is TRBV18 and J usage is TRBJ1-3, with D hard to call. CDR3 size: 14 residues. V was trimmed by 3 bases and J by 0 bases, leaving 6 bases between them. Germline CDR1 and CDR2: KGHSH and LQKENI.